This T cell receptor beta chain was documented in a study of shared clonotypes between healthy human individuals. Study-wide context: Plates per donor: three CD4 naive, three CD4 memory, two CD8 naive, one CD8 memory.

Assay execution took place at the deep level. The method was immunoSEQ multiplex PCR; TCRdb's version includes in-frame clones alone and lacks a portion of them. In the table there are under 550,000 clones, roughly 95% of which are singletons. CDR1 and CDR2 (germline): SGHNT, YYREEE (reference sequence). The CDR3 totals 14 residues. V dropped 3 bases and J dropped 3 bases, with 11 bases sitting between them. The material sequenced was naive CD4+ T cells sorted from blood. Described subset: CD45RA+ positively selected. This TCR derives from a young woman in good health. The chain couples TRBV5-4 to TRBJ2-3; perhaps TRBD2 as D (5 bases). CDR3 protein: CASSWRLETDTQYF. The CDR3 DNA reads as TGTGCCAGCAGCTGGAGGCTAGAAACAGATACGCAGTATTTT.